A selection of T cell receptor beta chains follows, all from one sample in a study of human T cells and chemical hapten exposure. MiXCR was run by TCRdb on the RACE reads, yielding one entry per CDR3 protein. The table includes about 380,000 distinct CDR3 sequences, 4% to 5.5% detected once. Sequenced here: whole blood, sampled in connection with sensitization to the hapten diphenylcyclopropenone (DPC). The source is a woman aged 45 to 65 with alopecia areata. Some clones in this sample may be carry-over from other donors' samples. Each CDR3 is given with its conserved first and last residue. A D gene is named only where the DNA matches it firmly. A clone size is listed for some rows: how often the clone was seen (once, few, many), or a class if it is expanded.

v_gene,abundance,len,d_gene,j_gene,CDR3aa,CDR3nt
TRBV20-1,many,17,NA,TRBJ1-5,CSAREAQTQGSNQPQHF,TGCAGTGCTAGAGAGGCCCAGACCCAGGGGAGCAATCAGCCCCAGCATTTT
TRBV7-9,many,17,TRBD2,TRBJ2-3,CASSSPGLAGSTDTQYF,TGTGCCAGCAGCTCTCCGGGACTAGCGGGAAGCACAGATACGCAGTATTTT
TRBV15,NA,13,TRBD1,TRBJ1-1,CATRGQGRTEAFF,TGTGCCACCAGGGGACAGGGAAGGACTGAAGCTTTCTTT
TRBV19,many,16,TRBD2,TRBJ2-1,CASSKRLAGVGNEQFF,TGTGCCAGTAGTAAAAGACTAGCGGGAGTGGGTAATGAGCAGTTCTTC
TRBV11-2,NA,15,NA,TRBJ2-7,CASSLGTGALNEQYF,TGTGCCAGCAGCTTAGGGACCGGAGCATTGAACGAGCAGTACTTC
TRBV29-1,many,13,NA,TRBJ2-3,CSVSIDASDTQYF,TGCAGCGTTAGCATAGACGCCTCGGATACGCAGTATTTT
TRBV6-6,many,13,TRBD1,TRBJ1-2,CASSSDRWYGYTF,TGTGCCAGCAGTTCGGACAGGTGGTATGGCTACACCTTC
TRBV20-1,few,14,NA,TRBJ2-3,CSAKKRVTTDTQYF,TGCAGTGCTAAGAAGAGGGTCACCACAGATACGCAGTATTTT
TRBV20-1,many,14,NA,TRBJ2-1,CSAAVGGSYNEQFF,TGCAGCGCCGCAGTCGGGGGCTCCTACAATGAGCAGTTCTTC
TRBV3-1,many,14,TRBD2,TRBJ2-1,CASTRASGENEQFF,TGTGCCAGCACCCGGGCTAGCGGGGAAAATGAGCAGTTCTTC
TRBV12-3/TRBV12-4,NA,13,TRBD1,TRBJ1-5,CASRDREDQPQHF,TGTGCCAGCAGGGACAGGGAGGACCAGCCCCAGCATTTT
TRBV5-1,many,14,TRBD1,TRBJ1-1,CASSSTGVNTEAFF,TGCGCCAGCAGCTCGACAGGGGTGAACACTGAAGCTTTCTTT
TRBV29-1,many,11,NA,TRBJ2-7,CSVGDNYEQYF,TGCAGCGTTGGAGACAACTACGAGCAGTACTTC
TRBV4-2,many,16,TRBD2,TRBJ2-2,CASSQDDLAGSGELFF,TGTGCCAGCAGCCAAGATGACCTAGCGGGGTCTGGGGAGCTGTTTTTT
TRBV12-3/TRBV12-4,many,12,NA,TRBJ1-1,CASSLSRTEAFF,TGTGCCAGCAGTTTGAGTCGGACTGAAGCTTTCTTT
TRBV27,NA,16,TRBD2,TRBJ2-7,CASSYFLAGGPEEQYF,TGTGCCAGCAGCTACTTTCTAGCGGGAGGGCCGGAAGAGCAGTACTTC
TRBV5-1,many,14,NA,TRBJ1-1,CASSLGRINTEAFF,TGCGCCAGCAGCTTGGGACGGATCAACACTGAAGCTTTCTTT
TRBV14,many,14,NA,TRBJ2-3,CASSQDRSADTQYF,TGTGCCAGCAGCCAAGATAGAAGCGCAGATACGCAGTATTTT
TRBV9,NA,13,NA,TRBJ1-1,CASSVGTYTEAFF,TGTGCCAGCAGCGTGGGCACTTACACTGAAGCTTTCTTT
TRBV2,NA,9,NA,TRBJ1-2,CASKDGYTF,TGTGCCAGCAAGGACGGCTACACCTTC
TRBV20-1,many,12,TRBD2,TRBJ2-7,CSASSGAYEQYF,TGCAGTGCCTCTAGCGGGGCCTACGAGCAGTACTTC
TRBV12-3/TRBV12-4,few,16,TRBD2,TRBJ2-7,CASRGNLAGGAYEQYF,TGTGCCAGCAGGGGCAATCTAGCGGGAGGGGCCTACGAGCAGTACTTC
TRBV15,many,15,NA,TRBJ1-6,CATSSPEGYNSPLHF,TGTGCCACCAGCAGCCCTGAAGGGTATAATTCACCCCTCCACTTT
TRBV7-9,many,14,TRBD1,TRBJ1-1,CASSLPGQSTEAFF,TGTGCCAGCAGCTTGCCGGGACAGAGCACTGAAGCTTTCTTT
TRBV19,many,15,TRBD2,TRBJ2-3,CASSASGRSTDTQYF,TGTGCCAGTAGTGCTAGCGGGAGGAGCACAGATACGCAGTATTTT
TRBV4-1,many,13,NA,TRBJ1-6,CASSQGGRTPLHF,TGCGCCAGCAGCCAAGGGGGTCGGACACCCCTCCACTTT
TRBV9,many,16,TRBD2,TRBJ2-1,CASSAGSGTTYNEQFF,TGTGCCAGCAGCGCCGGTAGCGGGACCACCTACAATGAGCAGTTCTTC
TRBV20-1,NA,14,NA,TRBJ1-3,CSASISEKGNTIYF,TGCAGTGCTAGTATCTCAGAAAAGGGAAACACCATATATTTT
TRBV2,many,12,NA,TRBJ2-7,CASIRTEYEQYF,TGTGCCAGCATTAGGACAGAATACGAGCAGTACTTC
TRBV6-5,NA,17,TRBD1,TRBJ1-5,CASSPSTGGRGNQPQHF,TGTGCCAGCAGTCCATCGACAGGGGGCCGGGGTAATCAGCCCCAGCATTTT
TRBV3-1,few,17,NA,TRBJ2-4,CASSQDEGQGGENIQYF,TGTGCCAGCAGCCAAGATGAAGGGCAGGGTGGGGAAAACATTCAGTACTTC
TRBV12-3/TRBV12-4,many,15,TRBD1,TRBJ2-2,CASSLTGGNTGELFF,TGTGCCAGCAGTTTGACAGGGGGGAACACCGGGGAGCTGTTTTTT
TRBV10-3,few,12,NA,TRBJ1-3,CAIEGSGNTIYF,TGTGCCATCGAAGGGTCTGGAAACACCATATATTTT
TRBV24-1,NA,14,NA,TRBJ1-2,CATSGLDRSYGYTF,TGTGCCACCAGTGGCCTGGACAGATCCTATGGCTACACCTTC
TRBV6-4,many,15,NA,TRBJ1-6,CASSETTAFNSPLHF,TGTGCCAGCAGTGAGACGACGGCCTTCAATTCACCCCTCCACTTT
TRBV5-6,few,18,NA,TRBJ2-6,CASSLEPGALSGANVLTF,TGTGCCAGCAGCTTGGAGCCGGGAGCCCTCTCTGGGGCCAACGTCCTGACTTTC
TRBV18,NA,17,NA,TRBJ1-5,CASSPSDGVNSNQPQHF,TGTGCCAGCTCACCTTCCGACGGGGTGAATAGCAATCAGCCCCAGCATTTT
TRBV4-1,few,15,NA,TRBJ1-1,CASSQEPGPTVEAFF,TGCGCCAGCAGCCAAGAACCGGGCCCAACCGTTGAAGCTTTCTTT
TRBV6-1,many,11,NA,TRBJ1-1,CASRENTEAFF,TGTGCCAGCAGGGAAAACACTGAAGCTTTCTTT
TRBV3-1,many,14,TRBD2,TRBJ2-7,CASSPPTSFHEQYF,TGTGCCAGCAGCCCACCGACTAGCTTCCACGAGCAGTACTTC
TRBV3-1,many,16,NA,TRBJ1-6,CASSWKGQGEGSPLHF,TGTGCCAGCAGCTGGAAGGGTCAGGGAGAGGGATCACCCCTCCACTTT
TRBV5-1,many,16,TRBD1,TRBJ2-7,CASSLALGQGAYEQYF,TGCGCCAGCAGCTTGGCCTTAGGACAGGGGGCCTACGAGCAGTACTTC
TRBV7-9,NA,12,NA,TRBJ1-1,CASSFSQGRAFF,TGTGCCAGCAGCTTTAGCCAGGGGAGAGCTTTCTTT
TRBV6-5,many,14,NA,TRBJ2-3,CASRRHLSTDTQYF,TGTGCCAGCAGGCGACACCTGAGCACAGATACGCAGTATTTT